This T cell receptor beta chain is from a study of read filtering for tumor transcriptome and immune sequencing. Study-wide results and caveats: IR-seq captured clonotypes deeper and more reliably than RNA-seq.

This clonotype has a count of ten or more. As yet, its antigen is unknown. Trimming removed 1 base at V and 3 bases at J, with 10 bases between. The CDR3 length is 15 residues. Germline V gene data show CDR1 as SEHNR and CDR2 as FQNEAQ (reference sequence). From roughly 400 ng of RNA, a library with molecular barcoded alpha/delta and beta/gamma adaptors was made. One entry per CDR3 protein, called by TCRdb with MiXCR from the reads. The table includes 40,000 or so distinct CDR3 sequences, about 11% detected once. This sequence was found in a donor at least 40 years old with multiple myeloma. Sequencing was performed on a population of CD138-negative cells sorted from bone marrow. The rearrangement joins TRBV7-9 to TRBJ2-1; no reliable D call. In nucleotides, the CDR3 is TGTGCCAGCAGCTTAGGCAGCCTTCTCTACAATGAGCAGTTCTTC. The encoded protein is CASSLGSLLYNEQFF.